The rows below give T cell receptor beta chains drawn from one sample of a study of blood T cell repertoires in COVID-19. The protocol was immunoSEQ multiplex PCR, while the TCRdb copy is restricted to in-frame clones and leaves out a portion. Of more than 90,000 clones listed, approximately 86% are singletons. Sequenced: peripheral blood. These receptors came from a human donor in a cohort sampled during active COVID-19. CDR3s include the opening cysteine and the closing phenylalanine or tryptophan. A D gene is named only where the DNA matches it firmly. Clone size is given for some rows only: seen once, a few or many times, or a class if the clone is expanded.

>TRBV5-4|.|TRBJ1-2|TRBD1
TGTGCCAGCAGCTGGGAACAGGGGGACTATGGCTACACCTTC
CASSWEQGDYGYTF
>TRBV11-2|.|TRBJ2-1|.
TGTGCCAGCAGCTTAGGGGCCTATGAGCAGTTCTTC
CASSLGAYEQFF
>TRBV9|.|TRBJ2-5|.
TGTGCCAGCAGCGTATTCGTGGGAGGAGAGACCCAGTACTTC
CASSVFVGGETQYF
>TRBV2|once|TRBJ1-1|.
TGTGCCAGCAGTGTGGGCAGGGACACTGAAGCTTTCTTT
CASSVGRDTEAFF
>TRBV11-2|.|TRBJ1-3|.
TGTGCCAGCAGCTTAGTAGCTGGAGGGCTGCTGGGAAACACCATATATTTT
CASSLVAGGLLGNTIYF
>TRBV7-2|.|TRBJ2-7|TRBD2
TGTGCCAGCAGCCTCGGACTAGCATCCTACGAGCAGTACTTC
CASSLGLASYEQYF
>TRBV18|.|TRBJ2-1|TRBD1
TGTGCCAGCTCACCCGCGACAGGGGTGTACAATGAGCAGTTCTTC
CASSPATGVYNEQFF
>TRBV3-1/TRBV3-2|.|TRBJ1-4|TRBD1
TGTGCCAGCAGCCAAGATTATGGGACAGGGGAGGGAAAACTGTTTTTT
CASSQDYGTGEGKLFF
>TRBV3-1/TRBV3-2|.|TRBJ1-1|.
TGTGCCAGCAGCCTGTGCGGGCGGACTGAAGCTTTCTTT
CASSLCGRTEAFF
>TRBV5-4|.|TRBJ2-7|.
TGTGCCAGCGGCTTCTCGGTCATCGGCGAGCAGTACTTC
CASGFSVIGEQYF
>TRBV6-5|.|TRBJ2-1|.
TGTGCCAGCAGTCAGGGGAACTACAATGAGCAGTTCTTC
CASSQGNYNEQFF
>TRBV6-5|few|TRBJ2-7|.
TGTGCCAGCAGTCTAATATCCTCCTACGAGCAGTACTTC
CASSLISSYEQYF
>TRBV28|.|TRBJ1-1|.
TGTGCCACCAGAGATTCCCTCTATGAAGCTTTCTTT
CATRDSLYEAFF
>TRBV27|.|TRBJ1-6|.
TGTGCCAGCAGTCCCTGGGCAGATACCATTAATTCACCCCTCCACTTT
CASSPWADTINSPLHF
>TRBV19|.|TRBJ1-5|.
TGTGCCAGTAGTCCAATTGGGGGGTTTAGCAATCAGCCCCAGCATTTT
CASSPIGGFSNQPQHF
>TRBV7-9|.|TRBJ1-5|.
TGTGCCAGCAGCTTAGGGCGTGGTGGGCCGAATCAGCCCCAGCATTTT
CASSLGRGGPNQPQHF
>TRBV5-4|.|TRBJ2-7|.
TGTGCCAGCAGCCCCCCTCCCCCGAGCTACGAGCAGTACTTC
CASSPPPPSYEQYF
>TRBV19|.|TRBJ2-4|.
TGTGCCAGTAGTATGGGGGCCCCAAGGGCCAAAAACATTCAGTACTTC
CASSMGAPRAKNIQYF
>TRBV3-1/TRBV3-2|.|TRBJ2-1|.
TGTGCCAGCAGCCAAAACTCAGGGGCCTTCAATGAGCAGTTCTTC
CASSQNSGAFNEQFF
>TRBV29-1|.|TRBJ2-7|TRBD2
TGCAGCGTTGCGGGACTAGCGGGAGGTCCAAGCTCCTACGAGCAGTACTTC
CSVAGLAGGPSSYEQYF
>TRBV6-4|.|TRBJ1-6|TRBD1
TGTGCCAGCAGGGACCCGGGACAGGGTTATAATTCACCCCTCCACTTT
CASRDPGQGYNSPLHF
>TRBV27|.|TRBJ1-1|.
TGTGCCAGCAGTTTATTTTCCTTGAACACTGAAGCTTTCTTT
CASSLFSLNTEAFF